These 32 T cell receptor beta chains were all obtained from the same sample, sequenced in a study of T-cell memory formation after mild COVID-19. Each CDR3 protein gets one entry after TCRdb re-called the 5' RACE reads with MiXCR. The data contain 310,000 or so distinct CDR3 sequences, about 15% of them seen just once; the ten biggest clones take up 22%. The sample was PBMCs or a T cell subset sorted from them (not recorded which). The receptor set was obtained from a man in his late teens or twenties who had mild COVID-19 (a few samples of this study predate the infection). Cell type and time point are not known.

This chain connects TRBV7-9 to TRBJ2-3; D uncertain. Germline-derived CDR1 and CDR2 are SEHNR and FQNEAQ (reference sequence). V shed 3 bases and J shed 0 bases, with 10 bases lying between them. The CDR3 covers 15 residues. As DNA, the CDR3 is TGTGCCAGCAGCTTGGGCACGGTTAGCACAGATACGCAGTATTTT. This encodes CASSLGTVSTDTQYF.

The chain recombines TRBV7-3 with TRBJ1-2; D uncertain. CDR1 SGHTA and CDR2 FQGTGA come from the germline V gene. V gave up 5 bases and J gave up 0 bases, with 13 bases separating them. The CDR3 extends over 15 amino acids. The CDR3 DNA is TGTGCCAGCAGCCCCTCCTTGGAGGCTAACTATGGCTACACCTTC. Translated: CASSPSLEANYGYTF.

The chain combines TRBV4-3 with TRBJ2-2, with D uncertain. The CDR3 runs to 14 residues. The V and J ends lost 4 bases and 3 bases respectively, with 9 bases between them. The germline CDR1 and CDR2 sequences are LGHNA and YSLEER. The CDR3 DNA sequence: TGCGCCAGCAGCCCCCGGTGGGACACCGGGGAGCTGTTTTTT. Its translation: CASSPRWDTGELFF.

This clonotype was found a few times. CDR3 protein: CASSAGGYNEQFF. CDR3 sequence (DNA): TGTGCCAGCAGTGCGGGGGGGTACAATGAGCAGTTCTTC. The gene calls are TRBV25-1 and TRBJ2-1; 8 bases align to TRBD2. The CDR3 loop spans 13 amino acids. J lost 4 bases, V lost 4 bases, and 0 bases had no gene match. Germline CDR1 is MGHDK and CDR2 is SYGVNS.

This clonotype has a handful of counts. V and J are TRBV6-5 and TRBJ2-5, with 11 nucleotides matching TRBD2. The CDR3 runs to 15 residues. Germline V gene lookup returns CDR1 MNHEY and CDR2 SVGAGI. V gave up 5 bases and J gave up 5 bases; unmatched junction bases: 7. DNA for the CDR3: TGTGCCAGCAGTCCCAGACTAGCGGGGAGGGAGACCCAGTACTTC. This translates into CASSPRLAGRETQYF.

This clonotype was recorded a few times. This chain uses TRBV10-3 with TRBJ2-7, with 9 bases identical to TRBD1. There are 13 residues in the CDR3. From germline, CDR1 is ENHRY and CDR2 SYGVKD. Unmatched junction bases numbered 4, after V lost 8 bases and J lost 2 bases. CDR3: CAIRQGVPYEQYF. In DNA, the CDR3 is TGTGCCATCCGACAGGGGGTACCCTACGAGCAGTACTTC.

This clonotype was recorded a few times. The V call is TRBV10-3, the J call TRBJ2-7; no clear D. CDR1 is ENHRY, CDR2 SYGVKD, per germline. V gave up 2 bases and J gave up 1 base, with 6 bases separating them. CDR3 length: 13 amino acids. The CDR3 sequence is CAISEQESYEQYF. The CDR3 nucleotides are TGTGCCATCAGTGAGCAGGAGTCCTACGAGCAGTACTTC.

The CDR3 loop reads CASSQSLPASGDTQYF. CDR3 coding DNA: TGCGCCAGCAGCCAATCCCTTCCGGCTAGCGGGGATACGCAGTATTTT. This rearrangement joins TRBV4-3 to TRBJ2-3, with 8 nucleotides matching TRBD2. The CDR3 covers 16 residues. Trimming removed 2 bases from V and 6 bases from J; junction bases left unmatched: 10. Germline V lookup: CDR1 LGHNA, CDR2 YSLEER.

A few counts support this clonotype. V and J are TRBV2 and TRBJ2-1, with D perhaps TRBD2 (5 bases). The germline CDR1 and CDR2 sequences are SNHLY and FYNNEI. V lost 0 bases and J 7 bases, leaving 13 bases between the germline ends. CDR3 length equals 15 residues. CDR3 sequence reads: CASSEAHPSGNEQFF. The CDR3 DNA sequence: TGTGCCAGCAGTGAAGCGCATCCTTCGGGGAATGAGCAGTTCTTC.

This rearrangement joins TRBV29-1 to TRBJ2-5; 10 bases agree with TRBD1. The germline V gene encodes CDR1 SQVTM and CDR2 ANQGSEA. The J segment lost 3 bases and the V segment lost 3 bases, leaving 4 bases of the junction unmatched. This CDR3 has 14 residues. The CDR3: CSVEIGTGEETQYF. CDR3 nucleotide sequence: TGCAGCGTTGAGATCGGGACAGGGGAAGAGACCCAGTACTTC.

V usage is TRBV7-2 and J usage is TRBJ2-5; tentative D call: TRBD2 (5 bases). This CDR3 region has 14 residues. V was trimmed by 5 bases and J by 5 bases, leaving 15 bases between them. The germline V gene encodes CDR1 SGHTA and CDR2 FQGNSA. This CDR3 reads CASSPWAPGETQYF. CDR3 DNA: TGTGCCAGCAGCCCCTGGGCCCCGGGGGAGACCCAGTACTTC.

The chain recombines TRBV14 with TRBJ1-2; the D gene is possibly TRBD1 (5 bases). Germline CDR1 SGHDN, CDR2 FVKESK. This CDR3 region has 15 residues. Between the trimmed V and J ends, which lost 0 bases and 8 bases, there was a span of 16 bases. The DNA for the CDR3 is TGTGCCAGCAGCCAAGATCGGGGGTCGATGGAAGGCTACACCTTC. This translates into CASSQDRGSMEGYTF.

This clonotype was picked up many times. The chain combines TRBV10-1 with TRBJ2-3; the D gene is possibly TRBD1 (6 bases). The germline V gene has CDR1 WNHNN and CDR2 SYGVQD (reference sequence). V lost 0 bases to trimming and J lost 4 bases, with 8 bases between them. This CDR3 has 14 amino acids. The CDR3 DNA is TGCGCCAGCAGTGAGTCGGGGACACCAGATACGCAGTATTTT. Its protein is CASSESGTPDTQYF.

CDR3 coding DNA: TGCGCCAGCAGCCAAGTTCGCGGGGGGCGTTACTATGGCTACACCTTC. Its protein is CASSQVRGGRYYGYTF. J is TRBJ1-2 and V is TRBV4-1; possibly TRBD1 for D (6 bases). Trimming stripped 1 base from V and 3 bases from J, with 15 bases between. Germline V gene lookup returns CDR1 MGHRA and CDR2 YSYEKL. This CDR3 is 16 amino acids long.

This chain uses TRBV7-9 with TRBJ1-5, with D unclear. The CDR3 length is 15 residues. Trimming cost V 5 bases and J 1 base, with 12 bases left between them. Germline V lookup: CDR1 SEHNR, CDR2 FQNEAQ (reference sequence). CDR3 sequence: CASSRVGLSNQPQHF. DNA for the CDR3: TGTGCCAGCAGCCGAGTCGGGTTGAGCAATCAGCCCCAGCATTTT.

The chain has TRBV4-1 and TRBJ2-1, with 7 nucleotides matching TRBD2. V shed 4 bases and J 6 bases; nucleotides not matched to a gene: 15. This CDR3 spans 17 amino acids. Per the germline V gene, CDR1 is MGHRA and CDR2 is YSYEKL. Written as DNA, the CDR3 is TGCGCCAGCAGCCGGCCAACCCCACTAGCGAACCGCAATGAGCAGTTCTTC. Translation: CASSRPTPLANRNEQFF.

This clonotype showed up many times. The V gene is TRBV9, the J gene TRBJ2-5, with a tentative D call TRBD1 (5 bases). CDR3 length equals 15 residues. V shed 6 bases and J shed 2 bases, with 17 bases lying between them. Germline V gene sequence: CDR1 SGDLS, CDR2 YYNGEE. CDR3: CASTVLGQPQETQYF. The CDR3 bases are TGTGCCAGCACCGTGTTAGGACAACCACAAGAGACCCAGTACTTC.

The CDR3 spells CAWRADGDTQYF. The CDR3 DNA sequence: TGTGCCTGGAGGGCCGATGGAGATACGCAGTATTTT. The rearrangement uses TRBV30 and TRBJ2-3; D remains ambiguous. With 3 bases removed from V and 5 bases from J, the gap between germline ends came to 9 bases. CDR1 is GTSNPN and CDR2 is SVGIG in the germline V gene (reference sequence). The CDR3 has 12 amino acids.

This clonotype was seen a handful of times. The genes are TRBV20-1 and TRBJ2-3, with 11 bases that match TRBD2. This CDR3 region has 15 residues. Per germline, CDR1 DFQATT and CDR2 SNEGSKA (reference sequence). V shed 3 bases and J 0 bases; nucleotides not matched to a gene: 2. The CDR3 reads CSARGLADSTDTQYF. CDR3 DNA sequence: TGCAGTGCTAGGGGACTAGCGGATAGCACAGATACGCAGTATTTT.

This clonotype has more than one count but fewer than ten. The chain links TRBV5-1 to TRBJ2-2; D remains unclear. V lost 5 bases and J lost 4, with 18 bases in between. The CDR3 covers 16 residues. The germline V gene has CDR1 SGHRS and CDR2 YFSETQ. Here the CDR3 DNA reads TGCGCCAGCAGTTGGGATCCGGGCGGTTCCACCGGGGAGCTGTTTTTT. It encodes CASSWDPGGSTGELFF.

This clonotype came up a few times. V and J are TRBV7-9 and TRBJ2-5; 7 bases align to TRBD1. CDR3 length: 13 residues. CDR1 and CDR2 (germline): SEHNR, FQNEAQ (reference sequence). With 7 bases clipped from V and 5 bases from J, the junction kept 7 bases outside the gene matches. DNA for the CDR3: TGTGCCAGCACCGAAAGCAGGGGGGAGACCCAGTACTTC. It specifies CASTESRGETQYF.

The V call is TRBV7-2, the J call TRBJ2-5, with TRBD2 identical over 8 bases. The V and J ends lost 5 bases and 2 bases, in that order; junction bases with no gene match: 4. Germline values: CDR1 SGHTA, CDR2 FQGNSA. The CDR3 is 14 amino acids. For the CDR3, the DNA is TGTGCCAGCAGCGGGACGGGGGGGCAAGAGACCCAGTACTTC. Translating it yields CASSGTGGQETQYF.

In this sample, this clonotype turned up many times. A junction end diverges from the germline sequence, so it may reflect a read error. The genes are TRBV27 and TRBJ1-5; D gene unclear. Germline V gene sequence: CDR1 MNHEY, CDR2 SMNVEV (reference sequence). The CDR3 totals 14 residues. In DNA, the CDR3 is TGCGCCAGCAGCCTTGGACTCGGCAATCAGCCCCAGCATTTT. Encoded protein: CASSLGLGNQPQHF.

CDR3 sequence (DNA): TGTGCCACCAGCAGAAAACTCGGGACAGGGGTTCCCAATGAGCAGTTCTTC. Encoded protein: CATSRKLGTGVPNEQFF. The genes are TRBV15 and TRBJ2-1; 10 positions match TRBD1. After removal of 2 bases from V and 6 bases from J, the junction contained 10 bases not matched to a gene. CDR1 and CDR2 (germline): LNHNV, YYDKDF (reference sequence). This CDR3 is built from 17 residues.

The chain carries TRBV6-2 or TRBV6-3 and TRBJ1-1; D uncertain. CDR1 is MNHEY and CDR2 is SVGEGT in the germline V gene. Trimming shortened V by 11 bases and J by 5 bases, and 18 bases separated the two germline ends. The CDR3 is made up of 13 amino acids. CDR3 DNA: TGTGCCGGCCGACGGGGATCGGAAACTGAAGCTTTCTTT. This encodes CAGRRGSETEAFF.

This clonotype appeared a few times. CDR3 nucleotide sequence: TGCAGCGTAGCGGGGGCCCAAGAGACCCAGTACTTC. Translating it yields CSVAGAQETQYF. The chain joins TRBV29-1 to TRBJ2-5; 8 bases match TRBD2. CDR3 length: 12 residues. V lost 6 bases, J lost 1 base, and 1 base stayed unmatched. Germline V gene data show CDR1 as SQVTM and CDR2 as ANQGSEA.

On this clonotype: One end of the junction varies from germline; a read error may be responsible. V usage is TRBV15 and J usage is TRBJ2-2; 10 bases agree with TRBD2. Looked up from germline, CDR1 is LNHNV and CDR2 is YYDKDF (reference sequence). This CDR3 comprises 19 residues. The CDR3 DNA reads as TGTGCCACCAGCCAGAGGACACTGGGACTAGCGCCTAACACCGGGGAGATGTTTTTT. The encoded protein is CATSQRTLGLAPNTGEMFF.

The V gene is TRBV12-3 or TRBV12-4, the J gene TRBJ1-1; no clear D gene. Deletions cut 0 bases from V and 5 bases from J, with 4 bases between. The CDR3 spans 12 residues. CDR3 in amino acids: CASSLAQTEAFF. DNA for the CDR3: TGTGCCAGCAGTTTAGCGCAGACTGAAGCTTTCTTT.

The rearrangement links TRBV7-9 to TRBJ1-6; no firm D call. Germline-derived CDR1 and CDR2 are SEHNR and FQNEAQ (reference sequence). The CDR3 sequence is 14 residues long. Trimming took 3 bases from V and 6 from J, leaving 9 bases between them. This CDR3 is CASSFFRPNSPLHF. The CDR3 nucleotides are TGTGCCAGCAGCTTCTTTAGGCCTAATTCACCCCTCCACTTT.

The gene calls are TRBV6-5 and TRBJ1-2; the D gene is possibly TRBD1 (6 bases). This CDR3 region has 13 residues. Germline V gene data show CDR1 as MNHEY and CDR2 as SVGAGI. Trimming pared 5 bases from V and 7 bases from J, leaving 14 bases between. CDR3 sequence reads: CASSIPGVTGYTF. The DNA of the CDR3 is TGTGCCAGCAGTATCCCAGGGGTGACTGGCTACACCTTC.

The rearrangement uses TRBV6-2 or TRBV6-3 and TRBJ2-2; 7 bases line up with TRBD1. The germline V gene encodes CDR1 MNHEY and CDR2 SVGEGT. The CDR3 extends over 16 amino acids. Germline trimming cut 4 bases from V and 3 bases from J; bases unmatched to any gene: 8. As DNA, the CDR3 is TGTGCCAGCAGTTCGCCGGGACAGTGGGACACCGGGGAGCTGTTTTTT. Its protein is CASSSPGQWDTGELFF.

This sequence joins TRBV29-1 and TRBJ2-5; D remains unclear. CDR3 size: 13 residues. The V and J ends lost 2 bases and 2 bases respectively, with 9 bases between them. Per the germline V gene, CDR1 is SQVTM and CDR2 is ANQGSEA. The CDR3 region is CSVEKTTQETQYF. The CDR3 DNA follows: TGCAGCGTTGAAAAGACAACGCAAGAGACCCAGTACTTC.